A single sample is the source of the 22 T cell receptor beta chains below, sequenced in a study of blood T cell repertoires in COVID-19 (dated by TCRdb to the early 2020s). Libraries were made using the immunoSEQ multiplex PCR assay. The table was pulled from immuneACCESS by TCRdb, which kept in-frame rearrangements only. Such tables lose some clones; where checked, under half of the loss comes from unresolved V genes, and the rest has no known cause. This sample comprises over 45,000 clones, 91% of them detected only once. The ten top clones hold about 9.1% of the sample. Sequencing was performed on peripheral blood. These receptors were taken from a human donor in a cohort sampled during active COVID-19.

The chain combines TRBV5-1 with TRBJ1-3; D is undetermined. CDR1 and CDR2 from the germline V gene are SGHRS and YFSETQ. This CDR3 has 15 amino acids. V was pared by 0 bases and J by 0 bases, with 7 bases between. In nucleotides, the CDR3 is TGCGCCAGCAGCTTGGTCGGGGACTCTGGAAACACCATATATTTT. This translates into CASSLVGDSGNTIYF. Full variable domain (remainder filled in from reference TRBV5-1 and TRBJ1-3): KAGVTQTPRYLIKTRGQQVTLSCSPISGHRSVSWYQQTPGQGLQFLFEYFSETQRNKGNFPGRFSGRQFSNSRSEMNVSTLELGDSALYLCASSLVGDSGNTIYFGEGSWLTVV.

This clone was seen a single time. V is TRBV6-4 and J is TRBJ1-1; D unresolved. The CDR3 covers 13 residues. Germline lookup yields CDR1 MRHNA and CDR2 SNTAGT. The V end was cut by 5 bases, the J end by 0 bases, with 7 bases between. CDR3 nucleotide sequence: TGTGCCAGCAGTTTTGACATGAACACTGAAGCTTTCTTT. Protein: CASSFDMNTEAFF.

The table lists this clone with a count of one. This rearrangement joins TRBV24-1 to TRBJ2-3; D perhaps matches TRBD1 (5 bases). Trimming took off 12 bases at V and 10 bases at J, with 16 bases between the two ends. The CDR3 extends over 11 amino acids. Germline assignment: CDR1 KGHDR and CDR2 SFDVKD. The chain's CDR3 is CASGQAKSQYF. CDR3 sequence (DNA): TGTGCCTCCGGACAAGCAAAATCGCAGTATTTT.

The V gene is TRBV5-4, the J gene TRBJ2-7; 8 nucleotides agree with TRBD1. The germline V gene encodes CDR1 SGHNT and CDR2 YYREEE (reference sequence). The CDR3 extends over 11 amino acids. V lost 6 bases and J lost 6; bases outside the gene matches: 2. The CDR3 loop is CASTGTGEQYF. The DNA of the CDR3 is TGTGCCAGCACCGGGACAGGCGAGCAGTACTTC.

V and J are TRBV5-6 and TRBJ1-6; 9 bases are shared with TRBD1. Trimming removed 3 bases from V and 10 bases from J; junction bases left unmatched: 8. There are 15 residues in the CDR3. CDR1 SGHDT and CDR2 YYEEEE come from the germline V gene. The CDR3 sequence is CASSSPGQGWSPLHF. The CDR3 coding sequence is TGTGCCAGCAGCTCTCCGGGACAGGGTTGGTCACCCCTCCACTTT.

A single count supports this clone. The V gene is TRBV5-1, the J gene TRBJ2-7, with 7 bases identical to TRBD2. Germline CDR1 SGHRS, CDR2 YFSETQ. V trimming: 4 bases; J trimming: 4 bases; junction bases outside the gene matches: 8. This CDR3 spans 14 amino acids. The CDR3 spells CASSGGLGVYEQYF. The CDR3 nucleotides read TGCGCCAGCAGCGGCGGACTAGGTGTATACGAGCAGTACTTC.

This chain uses TRBV5-4 with TRBJ2-5; 13 positions match TRBD2. This CDR3 region has 18 residues. Germline CDR1 SGHNT, CDR2 YYREEE (reference sequence). J gave up 1 base and V 5 bases, and 11 bases lay outside the gene matches. As DNA, the CDR3 is TGTGCCAGCAGGCCCGGGACTAGCGGGATCGGTGGCCAAGAGACCCAGTACTTC. Translating it yields CASRPGTSGIGGQETQYF.

The CDR3 region has the DNA TGTGCCAGCAGCCCACTCGCGGCGGTGGCGCAGTATTTT. Amino acid sequence: CASSPLAAVAQYF. The chain has TRBV11-2 and TRBJ2-3; D not certain. CDR3 length: 13 amino acids. Germline-derived CDR1 and CDR2 are SGHAT and FQNNGV. Trimming stripped 5 bases from V and 10 bases from J, with 16 bases between.

The chain is built from TRBV6-5 and TRBJ2-3; 9 positions match TRBD2. From germline, CDR1 is MNHEY and CDR2 SVGAGI. This CDR3 is 15 amino acids long. J was trimmed by 3 bases and V by 5 bases; bases with no gene match: 6. The CDR3 nucleotides are TGTGCCAGCAGTCGTAGCGGGAGTAGGACAGATACGCAGTATTTT. Protein product: CASSRSGSRTDTQYF.

V usage is TRBV29-1 and J usage is TRBJ2-1; 8 bases are a match to TRBD1. CDR1 and CDR2 (germline): SQVTM, ANQGSEA. The CDR3 is 13 amino acids. With 3 bases clipped from V and 8 bases from J, the junction kept 6 bases outside the gene matches. In DNA, the CDR3 is TGCAGCGTTGAGGCAGGGGGCCTTTATGAGCAGTTCTTC. Its protein is CSVEAGGLYEQFF.

The table lists this clone with a count of one. The J gene is TRBJ2-7, the V gene TRBV7-6; 8 bases map to TRBD1. The germline CDR1 and CDR2 sequences are SGHVS and FNYEAQ. The ends lost 4 bases at V and 7 bases at J; junction bases unmatched: 3. There are 12 residues in the CDR3. The CDR3 sequence is CASSSWDREQYF. In DNA, the CDR3 is TGTGCCAGCAGCTCATGGGACAGGGAGCAGTACTTC.

This rearrangement joins TRBV5-4 to TRBJ2-2; the D gene is possibly TRBD1 (7 bases). The germline CDR1 and CDR2 sequences are SGHNT and YYREEE (reference sequence). The V gene lost 2 bases and the J gene lost 3 bases, with 17 bases spanning the gap. CDR3 length: 17 residues. This CDR3 reads CASSFVRGAGYTGELFF. CDR3 bases: TGTGCCAGCAGCTTCGTCAGGGGGGCGGGTTACACCGGGGAGCTGTTTTTT.

The genes are TRBV5-6 and TRBJ2-1; no clear D. The CDR3 is made up of 13 amino acids. The germline V and J ends were trimmed by 0 bases and 9 bases, with 10 bases remaining between them. The germline gives CDR1 SGHDT, CDR2 YYEEEE. In DNA, the CDR3 is TGTGCCAGCAGCTTGGTGGTGGTGAGTGAGCAGTTCTTC. This translates into CASSLVVVSEQFF. Variable domain in full (rest from reference TRBV5-6 and TRBJ2-1): DAGVTQSPTHLIKTRGQQVTLRCSPKSGHDTVSWYQQALGQGPQFIFQYYEEEERQRGNFPDRFSGHQFPNYSSELNVNALLLGDSALYLCASSLVVVSEQFFGPGTRLTVL.

This clone has more than one count but fewer than ten. V is TRBV19 and J is TRBJ1-5; 7 bases match TRBD1. The CDR3 has 15 amino acids. Germline values: CDR1 LNHDA, CDR2 SQIVND (reference sequence). Trimming cost V 8 bases and J 4 bases; bases outside gene matches: 11. DNA for the CDR3: TGTGCCAGTGGAAACAGAGGGACAGAAAATCAGCCCCAGCATTTT. It is translated as CASGNRGTENQPQHF.

The chain recombines TRBV9 with TRBJ1-1; D gene ambiguous. Between the trimmed V and J ends, which lost 5 bases and 1 base, there was a span of 12 bases. The CDR3 covers 14 residues. Germline V CDR1 and CDR2: SGDLS, YYNGEE. The chain's CDR3 is CASSRSPGNTEAFF. The DNA for the CDR3 is TGTGCCAGCAGTCGTAGTCCGGGGAACACTGAAGCTTTCTTT.

The CDR3 nucleotides are TGTGCCAGCTCACTCCGGGATGGAGTCAGGGGAGTCACTGAAGCTTTCTTT. Translating gives CASSLRDGVRGVTEAFF. The chain recombines TRBV18 with TRBJ1-1, with D perhaps matching TRBD1 (6 bases). The CDR3 is 17 amino acids. The germline CDR1 and CDR2 sequences are KGHSH and LQKENI. Trimming removed 4 bases at V and 4 bases at J, with 22 bases between.

The CDR3 is CASSYSRVSGETQYF. CDR3 DNA sequence: TGTGCCAGCAGTTACTCGAGGGTGAGCGGAGAGACCCAGTACTTC. This chain connects TRBV6-6 to TRBJ2-5; possibly TRBD2 for D (5 bases). Germline V gene lookup returns CDR1 MNHNY and CDR2 SVGAGI (reference sequence). V lost 0 bases, J lost 4 bases, and 12 bases lay in between. The CDR3 runs 15 residues.

This clone came up a few times. The rearrangement uses TRBV7-3 and TRBJ1-1, with a tentative D call TRBD1 (6 bases). Trimming pared 5 bases from V and 5 bases from J, leaving 12 bases between. Germline V gene sequence: CDR1 SGHTA, CDR2 FQGTGA. The CDR3 is made up of 13 amino acids. The DNA of the CDR3 is TGTGCCAGCAGCGTACAGGGTCGAACTGAAGCTTTCTTT. Protein product: CASSVQGRTEAFF.

V is TRBV6-5 and J is TRBJ2-7; TRBD2 is a possible D gene (6 bases). The V end lost 8 bases, the J end lost 0 bases, and 17 bases lay between the germline ends. The CDR3 has 15 amino acids. The germline V gene encodes CDR1 MNHEY and CDR2 SVGAGI. The DNA for the CDR3 is TGTGCCAGCTCCACGGCCGGCGGGGCCTCCTACGAGCAGTACTTC. It translates to CASSTAGGASYEQYF.

The rearrangement joins TRBV27 to TRBJ2-5, with D possibly TRBD2 on 6 matching bases. Trimming took 6 bases from V and 3 from J, leaving 11 bases between them. CDR3 length: 13 residues. Germline values: CDR1 MNHEY, CDR2 SMNVEV (reference sequence). CDR3 coding DNA: TGTGCCAGCAGAGGAGGGTGGGAAGAGACCCAGTACTTC. It codes for CASRGGWEETQYF.

The V and J genes are TRBV7-6 and TRBJ2-5, with 16 bases lining up with TRBD2. The germline CDR1 and CDR2 sequences are SGHVS and FNYEAQ. The ends lost 5 bases at V and 5 bases at J; junction bases unmatched: 14. The CDR3 contains 19 residues. The CDR3 protein is CASSPPLGTSGRAWETQYF. The CDR3 bases are TGTGCCAGCAGCCCCCCCCTAGGGACTAGCGGGAGGGCCTGGGAGACCCAGTACTTC.

The V and J genes are TRBV2 and TRBJ1-6; 8 nucleotides align to TRBD1. The ends lost 2 bases at V and 7 bases at J; junction bases unmatched: 7. This CDR3 contains 16 residues. Germline V gene sequence: CDR1 SNHLY, CDR2 FYNNEI. The CDR3 region has the DNA TGTGCCAGCAGTGAAAATTACAGGGGGGGAAATTCACCCCTCCACTTT. This codes for CASSENYRGGNSPLHF.